Listed below are T cell receptor beta chains from one sample, sequenced in a study of blood T cell repertoires in COVID-19. Libraries were prepared by immunoSEQ multiplex PCR; TCRdb keeps only in-frame clonotypes and omits some of them. The data show 30,000 or so clones, around 80% seen once. Sequenced input: peripheral blood. These receptors were obtained from a man older than 75 with active or convalescent COVID-19. Both conserved end residues are part of each CDR3. The order of the fields is V gene, J gene, D gene, clone size, CDR3 DNA, CDR3 protein. D genes are given only for firm matches. Size tells how often a clone was seen (once, few, many) or the class of an expanded clone, and some rows leave it out.

v_gene: TRBV28
j_gene: TRBJ2-1
d_gene: TRBD2
abundance: .
CDR3nt: TGTGCCAGCAGTTTATGGGGGACTAGCGGGAGGGCCGCGTACAATGAGCAGTTCTTC
CDR3aa: CASSLWGTSGRAAYNEQFF

v_gene: TRBV10-1
j_gene: TRBJ2-1
d_gene: TRBD2
abundance: .
CDR3nt: TGCGCCAGCAGTGGGGGCCCTAGCGGGAGAAAGGGTGAGCAGTTCTTC
CDR3aa: CASSGGPSGRKGEQFF

v_gene: TRBV7-8
j_gene: TRBJ1-5
d_gene: .
abundance: once
CDR3nt: TGTGCCAGCAGCTTAGGCTACGACTCGGGGGGCAATCAGCCCCAGCATTTT
CDR3aa: CASSLGYDSGGNQPQHF

v_gene: TRBV19
j_gene: TRBJ1-5
d_gene: .
abundance: .
CDR3nt: TGTGCCAGTACCGCAGGGCAGGGGCAAAGCAATCAGCCCCAGCATTTT
CDR3aa: CASTAGQGQSNQPQHF

v_gene: TRBV11-2
j_gene: TRBJ2-7
d_gene: .
abundance: few
CDR3nt: TGTGCCAGCACCTGGAGGGGCCGGGACGCTTTCTACGAGCAGTACTTC
CDR3aa: CASTWRGRDAFYEQYF

v_gene: TRBV18
j_gene: TRBJ1-1
d_gene: .
abundance: .
CDR3nt: TGTGCCAGCTCTCCTACAGGGCAGGGCTCGGTCACTGAAGCTTTCTTT
CDR3aa: CASSPTGQGSVTEAFF

v_gene: TRBV5-6
j_gene: TRBJ2-3
d_gene: .
abundance: few
CDR3nt: TGTGCCAGCAGCTTTGCGGGCGCAGATACGCAGTATTTT
CDR3aa: CASSFAGADTQYF

v_gene: TRBV18
j_gene: TRBJ1-4
d_gene: .
abundance: .
CDR3nt: TGTGCCAGCTCACCAGGGGCAGGGGAAAAACTGTTTTTT
CDR3aa: CASSPGAGEKLFF

v_gene: TRBV19
j_gene: TRBJ1-2
d_gene: .
abundance: .
CDR3nt: TGTGCCAGTATAAAACAGGGTAGCGAAGGCTACACCTTC
CDR3aa: CASIKQGSEGYTF

v_gene: TRBV7-2
j_gene: TRBJ1-5
d_gene: .
abundance: .
CDR3nt: TGTGCCAGCAGCTTAAACAGGGTGCAGCCCCAGCATTTT
CDR3aa: CASSLNRVQPQHF

v_gene: TRBV6-1
j_gene: TRBJ1-2
d_gene: .
abundance: once
CDR3nt: TGTGCCAGCAGTGAAGGTTCAGGGATAGCTAACTATGGCTACACCTTC
CDR3aa: CASSEGSGIANYGYTF

v_gene: TRBV19
j_gene: TRBJ2-7
d_gene: .
abundance: .
CDR3nt: TGTGCCAGTAGTCCGAAGCCAGGGGGGTTGTACGAGCAGTACTTC
CDR3aa: CASSPKPGGLYEQYF

v_gene: TRBV28
j_gene: TRBJ1-5
d_gene: TRBD1
abundance: few
CDR3nt: TGTGCCAGCAGCCGTGGGACAGGGAGCAATCAGCCCCAGCATTTT
CDR3aa: CASSRGTGSNQPQHF

v_gene: TRBV30
j_gene: TRBJ2-5
d_gene: .
abundance: .
CDR3nt: TGTGCCTCCTGGACCCAGGGGCAAGAGACCCAGTACTTC
CDR3aa: CASWTQGQETQYF

v_gene: TRBV9
j_gene: TRBJ1-3
d_gene: .
abundance: .
CDR3nt: TGTGCCAGCAGCGCCCCCCGAGGCGGAAACACCATATATTTT
CDR3aa: CASSAPRGGNTIYF

v_gene: TRBV6-4
j_gene: TRBJ1-1
d_gene: .
abundance: .
CDR3nt: TGTGCCAGCAGTGAGGGCGGGGGCACTGAAGCTTTCTTT
CDR3aa: CASSEGGGTEAFF

v_gene: TRBV19
j_gene: TRBJ2-7
d_gene: TRBD2
abundance: .
CDR3nt: TGTGCCACCAGGACTAGCGAGGGCTACGAGCAGTACTTC
CDR3aa: CATRTSEGYEQYF

v_gene: TRBV3-1/TRBV3-2
j_gene: TRBJ1-1
d_gene: .
abundance: .
CDR3nt: TGTGCCAGCAGCCCAGATGCGGTGAACACTGAAGCTTTCTTT
CDR3aa: CASSPDAVNTEAFF

v_gene: TRBV5-1
j_gene: TRBJ1-1
d_gene: TRBD1
abundance: .
CDR3nt: TGCGCCAGCAGCCCTCCGGGACAGGGAACGACTGAAGCTTTCTTT
CDR3aa: CASSPPGQGTTEAFF

v_gene: TRBV11-2
j_gene: TRBJ2-5
d_gene: TRBD2
abundance: .
CDR3nt: TGTGCCAGCAGCGTAGGAGGCGGGCGGGAGGGGACCCAGTACTTC
CDR3aa: CASSVGGGREGTQYF

v_gene: TRBV4-1
j_gene: TRBJ2-7
d_gene: TRBD2
abundance: .
CDR3nt: TGCGCCAGCAGCCTTCGCGGGGGGAGGCAGTACTTC
CDR3aa: CASSLRGGRQYF